Below are 26 T cell receptor beta chains sequenced from a single sample in a study of blood T cell repertoires in COVID-19. Clones were sequenced by immunoSEQ multiplex PCR, and TCRdb holds only the in-frame ones, with some missing. The repertoire consists of fewer than 250,000 clones, with 85% to 90% occurring once and the leading ten covering 4.4%. The sequenced sample was peripheral blood. These receptors were obtained from a man aged 45-65 years with acute or convalescent COVID-19.

The chain recombines TRBV19 with TRBJ1-5, with D possibly matching TRBD1 (5 bases). With 3 bases removed from V and 4 bases from J, the gap between germline ends came to 10 bases. Germline V gives CDR1 LNHDA, CDR2 SQIVND (reference sequence). The CDR3 runs 14 residues. Here the CDR3 reads CASSIRGGNQPQHF. In DNA, the CDR3 is TGTGCCAGTAGTATCCGGGGGGGAAATCAGCCCCAGCATTTT.

The chain recombines TRBV19 with TRBJ2-5; TRBD2 might be the D (5 bases). This CDR3 has 15 residues. V dropped 2 bases and J dropped 5 bases, with 15 bases sitting between them. Per germline, CDR1 LNHDA and CDR2 SQIVND (reference sequence). CDR3 in amino acids: CASSITPGSRETQYF. As DNA, the CDR3 is TGTGCCAGTAGTATAACCCCGGGAAGCAGGGAGACCCAGTACTTC.

The J gene is TRBJ1-1, the V gene TRBV30, with D maybe TRBD1 (6 bases). CDR1 and CDR2 from the germline V gene are GTSNPN and SVGIG (reference sequence). V was pared by 6 bases and J by 9 bases, with 14 bases between. The CDR3 runs to 11 residues. In DNA, the CDR3 is TGTGCCTGCGGGTGGACAGAAAAAGCTTTCTTT. Translated, it gives CACGWTEKAFF.

CDR3 sequence (DNA): TGCGCCAGCAGCCAGGACAGGGGGCTCTACTACGAGCAGTACTTC. It is translated as CASSQDRGLYYEQYF. This chain connects TRBV4-1 to TRBJ2-7; 11 bases match TRBD1. Germline CDR1 reads MGHRA; CDR2 reads YSYEKL. The CDR3 has 15 amino acids. After removal of 3 bases from V and 3 bases from J, the junction contained 4 bases not matched to a gene.

The chain uses TRBV5-1 and TRBJ1-1; 9 nucleotides agree with TRBD1. The J segment lost 4 bases and the V segment lost 3 bases, leaving 1 base of the junction unmatched. The CDR3 sequence is 13 residues long. CDR1 is SGHRS and CDR2 is YFSETQ in the germline V gene. This chain's CDR3 is CASSSTGGTEAFF. The DNA for the CDR3 is TGCGCCAGCAGCTCGACAGGGGGCACTGAAGCTTTCTTT.

The genes are TRBV5-1 and TRBJ1-2; no reliable D call. The CDR3 spans 12 residues. Trimming left V 4 bases short and J 3 bases short, with 7 bases between. Germline V lookup: CDR1 SGHRS, CDR2 YFSETQ. CDR3 coding DNA: TGCGCCAGCAGCGGTTTAGACTATGGCTACACCTTC. Residues: CASSGLDYGYTF.

A note on this clone: The sample holds other DNA sequences that translate to the same CDR3. CDR3 loop: CASSLSGDYGYTF. CDR3 coding DNA: TGCGCCAGCAGCTTGTCGGGTGACTATGGCTACACCTTC. The chain recombines TRBV5-1 with TRBJ1-2; D remains unclear. Germline CDR1 is SGHRS and CDR2 is YFSETQ. This CDR3 is built from 13 residues. The V gene lost 1 base and the J gene lost 3 bases, with 7 bases spanning the gap.

This chain uses TRBV4-2 with TRBJ1-5, with 9 bases aligning to TRBD1. V gave up 2 bases and J gave up 0 bases; unmatched junction bases: 11. The CDR3 covers 19 residues. Germline CDR1 is LGHNA and CDR2 is YNFKEQ. DNA for the CDR3: TGTGCCAGCAGCCAAACGGTGGGACAGGGAACTTTTAGCAATCAGCCCCAGCATTTT. Residues: CASSQTVGQGTFSNQPQHF.

The chain uses TRBV10-1 and TRBJ1-1; 7 bases agree with TRBD1. The V gene's germline CDR1 is WNHNN and CDR2 SYGVQD (reference sequence). Germline trimming cut 5 bases from V and 5 bases from J; bases unmatched to any gene: 8. The CDR3 length is 14 residues. The CDR3 region is CASSYSTQGTEAFF. The CDR3 DNA is TGCGCCAGCAGTTATAGTACACAGGGGACTGAAGCTTTCTTT.

V usage is TRBV11-2 and J usage is TRBJ1-2; D ambiguous. Per the germline V gene, CDR1 is SGHAT and CDR2 is FQNNGV. The V end lost 5 bases, the J end lost 3 bases, and 13 bases lay between the germline ends. The CDR3 consists of 14 residues. The CDR3 here is CASSRTEGYYGYTF. For the CDR3, the DNA is TGTGCCAGCAGCCGTACTGAGGGATACTATGGCTACACCTTC.

The chain joins TRBV12-3 or TRBV12-4 to TRBJ1-2; 8 nucleotides match TRBD1. CDR3 length equals 13 residues. Trimming at V came to 6 bases and at J to 8 bases, leaving 8 bases not matched to a gene. CDR3 bases: TGTGCCAGCAGCCCAGGGGGCTCTAGGGGCTACACCTTC. This translates into CASSPGGSRGYTF.

The CDR3 region is CASSPSSGQFGELFF. The CDR3 nucleotides are TGTGCCAGCTCACCATCTTCCGGACAGTTCGGGGAGCTGTTTTTT. V and J are TRBV18 and TRBJ2-2; tentatively, D is TRBD1 (6 bases). The CDR3 has 15 residues. V lost 2 bases to trimming and J lost 7 bases, with 14 bases between them. Germline V gene data show CDR1 as KGHSH and CDR2 as LQKENI.

The gene calls are TRBV5-1 and TRBJ2-1; 12 bases are shared with TRBD2. Germline V gene data show CDR1 as SGHRS and CDR2 as YFSETQ. This CDR3 spans 20 amino acids. V was pared by 4 bases and J by 0 bases, with 14 bases of the junction left unmatched. The CDR3 nucleotides are TGCGCCAGCAGCGACAGCGGACTAGCGGGGTTTAAAAGCTCCTACAATGAGCAGTTCTTC. Its translation is CASSDSGLAGFKSSYNEQFF. The variable domain in full, completed from reference TRBV5-1 and TRBJ2-1, reads KAGVTQTPRYLIKTRGQQVTLSCSPISGHRSVSWYQQTPGQGLQFLFEYFSETQRNKGNFPGRFSGRQFSNSRSEMNVSTLELGDSALYLCASSDSGLAGFKSSYNEQFFGPGTRLTVL.

The chain couples TRBV6-5 to TRBJ2-7, with 8 bases matching TRBD1. The V and J ends lost 1 base and 3 bases, in that order; junction bases with no gene match: 5. This CDR3 is 15 amino acids long. CDR1 MNHEY and CDR2 SVGAGI come from the germline V gene. In DNA form, the CDR3 reads TGTGCCAGCAGTTACTTCAGGACAGGGTACTACGAGCAGTACTTC. Translating gives CASSYFRTGYYEQYF.

This chain connects TRBV11-2 to TRBJ1-2, with no clear D. The CDR3 loop spans 12 amino acids. The V end was cut by 4 bases, the J end by 8 bases, with 11 bases between. The germline CDR1 and CDR2 sequences are SGHAT and FQNNGV. The CDR3 DNA reads as TGTGCCAGCAGCTCAGAGGCCGCAGGCTACACCTTC. This gives the protein CASSSEAAGYTF.

The sample holds a few counts of this clone. This chain links TRBV3-1 (or the pseudogene TRBV3-2) with TRBJ2-5; D possibly corresponds to TRBD1 (5 bases). Trimming took 4 bases from V and 2 from J, leaving 8 bases between them. CDR1 and CDR2 from the germline V gene are LGHDT and YNNKEL (reference sequence). This CDR3 has 13 amino acids. For the CDR3, the DNA is TGTGCCAGCAGCCTGAAGGGGCAAGAGACCCAGTACTTC. Translation gives CASSLKGQETQYF.

V usage is TRBV9 and J usage is TRBJ1-1, with 8 bases fitting TRBD1. CDR3 length equals 13 residues. Unmatched junction bases numbered 9, after V lost 7 bases and J lost 7 bases. CDR1 and CDR2 from the germline V gene are SGDLS and YYNGEE. CDR3 loop: CASRQGFQGEAFF. In nucleotides, the CDR3 is TGTGCCAGCCGACAGGGGTTCCAGGGTGAAGCTTTCTTT.

The genes are TRBV19 and TRBJ1-6; D is possibly TRBD1 (6 bases). Trimming stripped 0 bases from V and 6 bases from J, with 9 bases between. The CDR3 spans 15 residues. Germline CDR1 LNHDA, CDR2 SQIVND (reference sequence). The CDR3 coding sequence is TGTGCCAGTAGTATAGAGACAGGCCTTAATTCACCCCTCCACTTT. The encoded protein is CASSIETGLNSPLHF.

V usage is TRBV7-9 and J usage is TRBJ2-7; 8 bases match TRBD2. The CDR3 sequence is 14 residues long. Germline CDR1 reads SEHNR; CDR2 reads FQNEAQ (reference sequence). The junction had 3 bases not matched to a gene; V was cut back by 2 bases and J by 3 bases. As DNA, the CDR3 is TGTGCCAGCAGCTTATCGGGGACTAGCTACGAGCAGTACTTC. The encoded protein is CASSLSGTSYEQYF.

The CDR3 reads CASGPLAGTQYF. The CDR3, as DNA: TGTGCTAGTGGACCTTTAGCGGGGACCCAGTACTTC. The chain carries TRBV12-5 and TRBJ2-5; 7 bases align to TRBD2. CDR1 is LGHNT and CDR2 is FRNRAP in the germline V gene. Trimming cost V 6 bases and J 7 bases; bases outside gene matches: 5. This CDR3 is 12 amino acids long.

The chain combines TRBV6-5 with TRBJ1-3, with D possibly being TRBD1 (6 bases). Looked up from germline, CDR1 is MNHEY and CDR2 is SVGAGI. The CDR3 spans 15 residues. The germline V and J ends were trimmed by 6 bases and 0 bases, with 12 bases remaining between them. CDR3 sequence (DNA): TGTGCCAGCAGGTCGGGACATCGCTCTGGAAACACCATATATTTT. Its translation is CASRSGHRSGNTIYF.

The chain couples TRBV27 to TRBJ2-7, with D perhaps matching TRBD1 (5 bases). Germline V gene lookup returns CDR1 MNHEY and CDR2 SMNVEV (reference sequence). This CDR3 contains 13 residues. Trimming removed 4 bases from V and 4 bases from J, with 11 bases in between. CDR3 nucleotides: TGTGCCAGCAGTTCCCAGGGCCGGTACGAGCAGTACTTC. It yields the protein CASSSQGRYEQYF.

J is TRBJ2-3 and V is TRBV5-1; the D gene is possibly TRBD2 (5 bases). The CDR3 runs 14 residues. Looked up from germline, CDR1 is SGHRS and CDR2 is YFSETQ. Trimming pared 1 base from V and 2 bases from J, leaving 8 bases between. The DNA of the CDR3 is TGCGCCAGCAGCTTGTCGGGATCCACAGATACGCAGTATTTT. Its protein product is CASSLSGSTDTQYF. The variable domain in full, completed from reference TRBV5-1 and TRBJ2-3, reads KAGVTQTPRYLIKTRGQQVTLSCSPISGHRSVSWYQQTPGQGLQFLFEYFSETQRNKGNFPGRFSGRQFSNSRSEMNVSTLELGDSALYLCASSLSGSTDTQYFGPGTRLTVL.

The chain is built from TRBV25-1 and TRBJ1-3; 7 nucleotides match TRBD1. Germline V gene data show CDR1 as MGHDK and CDR2 as SYGVNS. Unmatched junction bases numbered 8, after V lost 3 bases and J lost 0 bases. This CDR3 contains 17 residues. CDR3 protein: CASSDGHRDSSGNTIYF. CDR3 in DNA: TGTGCCAGCAGTGATGGACACAGGGACAGCTCTGGAAACACCATATATTTT.

In its sample, this clone was seen once. The gene calls are TRBV14 and TRBJ2-5; unclear D gene. The CDR3 totals 13 residues. Deletions cut 1 base from V and 3 bases from J, with 6 bases between. Germline values: CDR1 SGHDN, CDR2 FVKESK. CDR3 in amino acids: CASSQAPKETQYF. The CDR3 region has the DNA TGTGCCAGCAGCCAAGCCCCCAAAGAGACCCAGTACTTC.

V usage is TRBV6-2 or TRBV6-3 and J usage is TRBJ1-2; TRBD1 is a possible D gene (5 bases). V lost 0 bases, J lost 1 base, and 12 bases lay in between. The CDR3 covers 16 residues. Germline V lookup: CDR1 MNHEY, CDR2 SVGEGT. CDR3 sequence reads: CASSYSSRDFNYGYTF. The CDR3 nucleotides are TGTGCCAGCAGTTACTCATCCAGGGACTTTAACTATGGCTACACCTTC.